This T cell receptor beta chain was sequenced for a study of cytomegalovirus exposure and HLA in healthy donors. Study-wide results and limits: There were reportedly fewer N-insertions in an Asian-associated ancestry cluster than the roughly 670-donor mean, in a later analysis.

Both 60 Vbeta primers and 13 Jbeta primers went into the PCR. Repertoires were generated with immunoSEQ multiplex PCR, while TCRdb's copy carries only in-frame clones and drops some. The sample contains some 74,000 clones, around 70% of which appear only once. The CDR3 is 17 amino acids. CDR1 is LNHDA, CDR2 SQIVND, per germline (reference sequence). The V gene lost 7 bases and the J gene lost 4 bases, with 25 bases spanning the gap. Note on this clone: The antigen remains unidentified.

The chain joins TRBV19 to TRBJ1-1, with no clear D. Sequenced sample: PBMCs. The TCR was taken from a man aged 35 to 55 in good health and CMV-seropositive. This CDR3 is CASTPPALGRLGTEAFF. Here the CDR3 DNA reads TGTGCCAGTACCCCCCCAGCTTTGGGGAGGCTGGGCACTGAAGCTTTCTTT.